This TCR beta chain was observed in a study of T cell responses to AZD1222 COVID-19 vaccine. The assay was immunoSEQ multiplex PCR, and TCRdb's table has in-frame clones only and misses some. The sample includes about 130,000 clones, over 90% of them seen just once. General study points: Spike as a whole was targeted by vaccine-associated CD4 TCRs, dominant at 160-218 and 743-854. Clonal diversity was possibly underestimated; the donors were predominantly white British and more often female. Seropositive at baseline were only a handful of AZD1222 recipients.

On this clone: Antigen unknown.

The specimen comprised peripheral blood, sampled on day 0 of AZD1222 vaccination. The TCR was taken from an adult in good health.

For the CDR3, the DNA is TGTGCCAGCAGCCAAGAGACGGGGTCGGTCTCACCCCTCCACTTT. It translates to CASSQETGSVSPLHF. This chain uses TRBV3-1 (or the pseudogene TRBV3-2) with TRBJ1-6; D remains unclear. Germline CDR1 and CDR2: LGHDT and YNNKEL (reference sequence). The CDR3 consists of 15 residues. V dropped 0 bases and J dropped 10 bases, with 13 bases sitting between them.